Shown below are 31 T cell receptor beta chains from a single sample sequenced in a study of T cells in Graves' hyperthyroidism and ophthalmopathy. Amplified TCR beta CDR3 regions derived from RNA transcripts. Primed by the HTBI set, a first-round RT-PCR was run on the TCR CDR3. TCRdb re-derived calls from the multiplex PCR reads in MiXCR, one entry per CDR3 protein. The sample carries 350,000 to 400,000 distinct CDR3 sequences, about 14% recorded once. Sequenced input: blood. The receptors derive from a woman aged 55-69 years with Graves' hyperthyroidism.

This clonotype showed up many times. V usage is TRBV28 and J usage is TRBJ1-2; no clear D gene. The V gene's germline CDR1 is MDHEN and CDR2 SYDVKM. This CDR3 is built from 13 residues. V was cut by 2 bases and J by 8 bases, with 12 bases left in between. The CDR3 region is CASSLLDYVGYTF. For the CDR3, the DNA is TGTGCCAGCAGTTTACTGGACTATGTGGGCTACACCTTC.

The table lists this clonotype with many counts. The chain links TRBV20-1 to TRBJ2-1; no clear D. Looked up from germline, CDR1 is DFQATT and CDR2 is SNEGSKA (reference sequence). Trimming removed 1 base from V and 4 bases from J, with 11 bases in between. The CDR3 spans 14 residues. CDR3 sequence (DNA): TGCAGTGCTAGAGTCGTTCACTCGTACAATGAGCAGTTCTTC. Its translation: CSARVVHSYNEQFF.

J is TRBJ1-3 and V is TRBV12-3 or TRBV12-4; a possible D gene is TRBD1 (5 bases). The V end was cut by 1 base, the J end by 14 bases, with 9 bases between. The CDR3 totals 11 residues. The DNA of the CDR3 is TGTGCCAGCAGTTTAGGGGGGTGGTTATATTTT. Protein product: CASSLGGWLYF.

The CDR3: CAISQSSGTLETQYF. The CDR3 DNA reads as TGTGCCATCAGTCAATCTAGCGGGACTTTAGAGACCCAGTACTTC. The chain is built from TRBV10-3 and TRBJ2-5; 9 positions agree with TRBD2. Trimming cost V 5 bases and J 4 bases; bases outside gene matches: 8. Per the germline V gene, CDR1 is ENHRY and CDR2 is SYGVKD. This CDR3 region has 15 residues.

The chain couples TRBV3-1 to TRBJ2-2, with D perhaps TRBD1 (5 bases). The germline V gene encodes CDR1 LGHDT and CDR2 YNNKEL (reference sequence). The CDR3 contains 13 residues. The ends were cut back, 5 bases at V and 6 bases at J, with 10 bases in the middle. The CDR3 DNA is TGTGCCAGCAGCAGAACAGGACCCGGGGAGCTGTTTTTT. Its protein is CASSRTGPGELFF.

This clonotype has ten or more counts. The CDR3, as DNA: TGCGCCAGCAGCTTGGGGGTGAACACTGAAGCTTTCTTT. Translated: CASSLGVNTEAFF. V is TRBV5-1 and J is TRBJ1-1; D unresolved. The germline gives CDR1 SGHRS, CDR2 YFSETQ. V was trimmed by 0 bases and J by 0 bases, leaving 3 bases between them. The CDR3 covers 13 residues.

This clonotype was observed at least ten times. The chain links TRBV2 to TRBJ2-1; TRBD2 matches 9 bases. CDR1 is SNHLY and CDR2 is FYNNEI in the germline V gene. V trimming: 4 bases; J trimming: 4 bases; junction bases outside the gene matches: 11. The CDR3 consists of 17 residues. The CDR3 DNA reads TGTGCCAGCAGTGGAGGGGGACTAGCCATCAGGTACAATGAGCAGTTCTTC. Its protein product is CASSGGGLAIRYNEQFF.

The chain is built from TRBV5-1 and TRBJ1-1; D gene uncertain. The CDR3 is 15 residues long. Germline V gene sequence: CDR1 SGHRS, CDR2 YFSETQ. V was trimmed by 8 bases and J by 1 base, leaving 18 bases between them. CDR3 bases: TGCGCCAGTAAAACCGGCCATTCGGGGAACACTGAAGCTTTCTTT. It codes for CASKTGHSGNTEAFF.

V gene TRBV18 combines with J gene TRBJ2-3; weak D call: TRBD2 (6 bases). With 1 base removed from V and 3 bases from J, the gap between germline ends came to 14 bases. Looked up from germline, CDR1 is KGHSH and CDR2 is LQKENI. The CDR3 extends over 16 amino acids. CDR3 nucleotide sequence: TGTGCCAGCTCACCACGTAATCGGGGGAGAACAGATACGCAGTATTTT. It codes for CASSPRNRGRTDTQYF.

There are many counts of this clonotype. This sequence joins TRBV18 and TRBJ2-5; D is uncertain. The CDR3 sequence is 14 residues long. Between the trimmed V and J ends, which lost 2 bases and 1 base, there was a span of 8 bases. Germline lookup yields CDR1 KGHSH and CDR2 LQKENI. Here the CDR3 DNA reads TGTGCCAGCTCACCAGGGTCCCCCCAAGAGACCCAGTACTTC. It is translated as CASSPGSPQETQYF.

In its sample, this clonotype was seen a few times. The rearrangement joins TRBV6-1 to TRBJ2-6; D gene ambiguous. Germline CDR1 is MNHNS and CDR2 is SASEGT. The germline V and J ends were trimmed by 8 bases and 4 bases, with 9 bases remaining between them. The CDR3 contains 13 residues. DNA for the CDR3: TGTGCCAGCTCCAAAGCCGGGGCCAACGTCCTGACTTTC. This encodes CASSKAGANVLTF.

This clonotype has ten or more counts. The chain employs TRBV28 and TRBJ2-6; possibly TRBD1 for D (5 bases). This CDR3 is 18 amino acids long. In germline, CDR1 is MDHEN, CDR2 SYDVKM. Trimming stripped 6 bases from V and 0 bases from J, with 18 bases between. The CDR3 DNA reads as TGTGCCAGCAGCCCCTGGGGCAGGTTCAGCTCTGGGGCCAACGTCCTGACTTTC. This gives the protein CASSPWGRFSSGANVLTF.

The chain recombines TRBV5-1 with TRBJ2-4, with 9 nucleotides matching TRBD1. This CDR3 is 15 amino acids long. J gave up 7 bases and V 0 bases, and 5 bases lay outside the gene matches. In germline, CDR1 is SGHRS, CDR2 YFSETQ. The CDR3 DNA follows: TGCGCCAGCAGCTTGGACGGGACAGGGTCCAACATTCAGTACTTC. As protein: CASSLDGTGSNIQYF.

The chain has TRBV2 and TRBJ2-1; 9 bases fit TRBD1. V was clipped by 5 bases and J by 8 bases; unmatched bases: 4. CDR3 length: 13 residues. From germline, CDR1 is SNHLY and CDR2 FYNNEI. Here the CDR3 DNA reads TGTGCCAGCAGTTTACAGGGGGCCTATGAGCAGTTCTTC. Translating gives CASSLQGAYEQFF.

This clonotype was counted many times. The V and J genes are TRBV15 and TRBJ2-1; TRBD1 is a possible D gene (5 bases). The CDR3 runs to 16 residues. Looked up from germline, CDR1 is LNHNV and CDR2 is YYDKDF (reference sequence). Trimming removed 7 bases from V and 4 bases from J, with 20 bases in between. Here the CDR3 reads CATTKSRAEFYNEQFF. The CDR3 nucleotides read TGTGCCACCACCAAGTCCAGGGCCGAATTTTACAATGAGCAGTTCTTC.

The CDR3 region has the DNA TGTGCCAGCAGCTTACCACTAGCGGAAGTCGAGCAGTTCTTC. Amino acid sequence: CASSLPLAEVEQFF. J is TRBJ2-1 and V is TRBV5-8, with TRBD2 identical over 8 bases. The germline V gene encodes CDR1 SGHTS and CDR2 YDEGEE. The CDR3 spans 14 residues. V gave up 2 bases and J gave up 10 bases; unmatched junction bases: 8.

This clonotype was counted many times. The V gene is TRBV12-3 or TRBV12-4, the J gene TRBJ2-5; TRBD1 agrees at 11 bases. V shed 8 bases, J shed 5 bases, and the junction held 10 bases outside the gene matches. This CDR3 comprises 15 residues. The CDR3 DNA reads TGTGCCAGCGGACTGGACAGGGGGCAGGATGAGACCCAGTACTTC. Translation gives CASGLDRGQDETQYF.

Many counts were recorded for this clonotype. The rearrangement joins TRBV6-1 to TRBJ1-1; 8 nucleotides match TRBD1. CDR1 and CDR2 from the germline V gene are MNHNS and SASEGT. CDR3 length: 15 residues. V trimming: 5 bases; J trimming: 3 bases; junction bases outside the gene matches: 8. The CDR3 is CASSTGQVGDTEAFF. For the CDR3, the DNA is TGTGCCAGCAGTACGGGACAGGTGGGGGACACTGAAGCTTTCTTT.

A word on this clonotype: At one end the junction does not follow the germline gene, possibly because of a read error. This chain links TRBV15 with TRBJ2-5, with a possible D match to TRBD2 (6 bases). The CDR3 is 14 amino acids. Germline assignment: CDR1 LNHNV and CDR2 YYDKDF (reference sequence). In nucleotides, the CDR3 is TGTGCCACGAGCAATTTCGGGAGTGTGGAGACCCAGTACTTC. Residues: CATSNFGSVETQYF. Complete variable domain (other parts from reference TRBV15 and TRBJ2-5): DAMVIQNPRYQVTQFGKPVTLSCSQTLNHNVMYWYQQKSSQAPKLLFHYYDKDFNNEADTPDNFQSRRPNTSFCFLDIRSPGLGDTAMYLCATSNFGSVETQYFGPGTRLLVL.

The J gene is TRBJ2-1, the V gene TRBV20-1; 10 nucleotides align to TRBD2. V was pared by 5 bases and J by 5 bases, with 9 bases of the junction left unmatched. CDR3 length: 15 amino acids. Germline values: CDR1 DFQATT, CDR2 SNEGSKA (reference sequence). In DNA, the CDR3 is TGCAGTGCTCCGCTAGCGGGGGTATTCGACAATGAGCAGTTCTTC. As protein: CSAPLAGVFDNEQFF.

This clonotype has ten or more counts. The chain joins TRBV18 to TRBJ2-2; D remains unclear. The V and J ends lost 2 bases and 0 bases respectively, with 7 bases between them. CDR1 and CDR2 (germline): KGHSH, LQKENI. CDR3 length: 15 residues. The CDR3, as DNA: TGTGCCAGCTCACCAGGGCAAACGAACACCGGGGAGCTGTTTTTT. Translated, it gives CASSPGQTNTGELFF.

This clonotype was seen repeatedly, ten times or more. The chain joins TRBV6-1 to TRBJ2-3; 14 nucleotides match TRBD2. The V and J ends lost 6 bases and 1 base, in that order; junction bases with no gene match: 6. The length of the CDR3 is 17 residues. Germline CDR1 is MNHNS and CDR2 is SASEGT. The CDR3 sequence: CASSPLTSGRGTDTQYF. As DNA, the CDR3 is TGTGCCAGCAGCCCGCTGACTAGCGGGAGGGGCACAGATACGCAGTATTTT.

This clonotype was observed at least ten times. CDR3 amino acids: CASSARGIEAFF. CDR3 nucleotides: TGTGCCAGCAGCGCCCGAGGGATTGAAGCTTTCTTT. The rearrangement links TRBV9 to TRBJ1-1, with unresolved D. The CDR3 runs to 12 residues. Trimming removed 3 bases from V and 7 bases from J, with 10 bases in between. The germline V gene encodes CDR1 SGDLS and CDR2 YYNGEE.

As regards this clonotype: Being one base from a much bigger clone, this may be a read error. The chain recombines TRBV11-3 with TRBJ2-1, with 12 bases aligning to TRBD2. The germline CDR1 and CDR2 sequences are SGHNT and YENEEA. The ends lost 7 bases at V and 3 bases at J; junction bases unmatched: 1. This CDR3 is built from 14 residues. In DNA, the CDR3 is TGTGCCAGCACTAGCGGGAGGGTCTACAATGAGCAGTTCTTC. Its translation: CASTSGRVYNEQFF.

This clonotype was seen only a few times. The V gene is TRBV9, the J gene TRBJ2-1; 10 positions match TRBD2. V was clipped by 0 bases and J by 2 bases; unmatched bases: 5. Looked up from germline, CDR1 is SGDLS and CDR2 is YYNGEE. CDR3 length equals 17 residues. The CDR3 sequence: CASSVGASGRPYNEQFF. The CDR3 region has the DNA TGTGCCAGCAGCGTAGGGGCTAGCGGGAGACCCTACAATGAGCAGTTCTTC. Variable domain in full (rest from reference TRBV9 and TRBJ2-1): DSGVTQTPKHLITATGQRVTLRCSPRSGDLSVYWYQQSLDQGLQFLIQYYNGEERAKGNILERFSAQQFPDLHSELNLSSLELGDSALYFCASSVGASGRPYNEQFFGPGTRLTVL.

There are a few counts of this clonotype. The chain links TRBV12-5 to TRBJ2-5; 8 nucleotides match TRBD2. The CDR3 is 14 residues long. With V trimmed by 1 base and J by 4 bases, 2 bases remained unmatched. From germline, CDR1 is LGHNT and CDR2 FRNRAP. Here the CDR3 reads CASGLGLAGETQYF. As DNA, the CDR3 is TGTGCTAGTGGTTTGGGGCTAGCGGGAGAGACCCAGTACTTC.

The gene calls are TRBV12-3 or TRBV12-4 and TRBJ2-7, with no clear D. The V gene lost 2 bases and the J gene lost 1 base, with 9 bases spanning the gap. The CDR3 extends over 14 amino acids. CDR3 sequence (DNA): TGTGCCAGCAGTTTATTTTCCGTTTCCTACGAGCAGTACTTC. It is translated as CASSLFSVSYEQYF.

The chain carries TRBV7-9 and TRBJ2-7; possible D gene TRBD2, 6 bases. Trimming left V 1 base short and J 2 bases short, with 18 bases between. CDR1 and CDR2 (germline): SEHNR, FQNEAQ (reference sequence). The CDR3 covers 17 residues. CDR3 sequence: CASSLVRAGTGPYEQYF. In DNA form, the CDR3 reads TGTGCCAGCAGCTTAGTTCGGGCAGGGACTGGGCCCTACGAGCAGTACTTC.

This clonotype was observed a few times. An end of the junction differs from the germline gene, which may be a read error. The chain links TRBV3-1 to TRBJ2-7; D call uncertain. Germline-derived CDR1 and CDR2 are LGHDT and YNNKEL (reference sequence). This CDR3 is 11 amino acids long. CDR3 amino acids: CASSQGYGQYF. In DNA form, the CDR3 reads TGTGCCAGCAGCCAAGGATACGGGCAGTACTTC.

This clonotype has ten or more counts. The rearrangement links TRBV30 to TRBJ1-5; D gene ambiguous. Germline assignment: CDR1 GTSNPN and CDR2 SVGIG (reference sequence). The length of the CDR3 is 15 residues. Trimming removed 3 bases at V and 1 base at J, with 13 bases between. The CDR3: CAWSNPPTSNQPQHF. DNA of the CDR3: TGTGCCTGGAGCAATCCCCCCACGAGCAATCAGCCCCAGCATTTT.

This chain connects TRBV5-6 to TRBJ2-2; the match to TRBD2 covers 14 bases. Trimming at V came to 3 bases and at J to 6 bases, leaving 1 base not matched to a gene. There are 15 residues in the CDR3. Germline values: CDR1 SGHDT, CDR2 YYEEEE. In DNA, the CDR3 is TGTGCCAGCAGCTCGGGACTAGCGGGAGCCGGGGAGCTGTTTTTT. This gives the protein CASSSGLAGAGELFF.